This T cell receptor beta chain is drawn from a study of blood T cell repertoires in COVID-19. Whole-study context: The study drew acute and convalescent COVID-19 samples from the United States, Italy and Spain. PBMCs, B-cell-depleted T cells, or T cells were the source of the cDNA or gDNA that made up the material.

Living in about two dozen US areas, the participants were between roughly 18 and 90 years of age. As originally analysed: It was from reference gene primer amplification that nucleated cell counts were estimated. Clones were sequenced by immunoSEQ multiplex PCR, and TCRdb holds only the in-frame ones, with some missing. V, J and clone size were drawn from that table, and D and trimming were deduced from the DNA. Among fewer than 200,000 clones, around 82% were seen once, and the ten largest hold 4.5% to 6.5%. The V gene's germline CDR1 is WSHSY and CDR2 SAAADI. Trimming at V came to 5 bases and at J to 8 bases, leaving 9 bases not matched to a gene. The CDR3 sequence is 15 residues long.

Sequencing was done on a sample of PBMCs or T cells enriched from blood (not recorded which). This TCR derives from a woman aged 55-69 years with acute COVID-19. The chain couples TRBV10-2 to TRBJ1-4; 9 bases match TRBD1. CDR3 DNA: TGCGCCAGCAGTCCCTATAGGACAGGGGAAGAAAAACTGTTTTTT. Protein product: CASSPYRTGEEKLFF.